The 2 T cell receptor beta chains below all came from one sample that was sequenced in a study of regulatory T cells in long-lasting Graves disease. Arm-PCR of CDR3 regions with iRepertoire HTBI primers generated TCR beta libraries. TCRdb re-called the multiplex PCR reads with MiXCR, one entry per CDR3 protein. The table shows around 450,000 distinct CDR3 sequences, with 20% to 25% occurring only once. Indicated time point: persistent/refractory GD, antithyroid drugs over 5 years with positive TRAb. Extracted RNA from PBMCs served as the source of the TCR library. Sequencing used peripheral blood mononuclear cells (PBMCs), obtained when the disease was refractory, from a patient treated with antithyroid drugs. The receptor set was obtained from a female donor with Graves disease.

The CDR3: CSARDAGGGAHGSPLHF. CDR3 DNA: TGCAGTGCTAGAGATGCGGGGGGGGGGGCGCATGGTTCACCCCTCCACTTT. V usage is TRBV20-1 and J usage is TRBJ1-6; D is possibly TRBD1 (6 bases). This CDR3 is 17 amino acids long. The germline V gene encodes CDR1 DFQATT and CDR2 SNEGSKA (reference sequence). V shed 0 bases and J shed 9 bases, with 21 bases lying between them.

CDR3 residues: CASSPSVWGADTQYF. The CDR3 DNA reads TGTGCCAGCAGCCCTTCGGTGTGGGGAGCAGATACGCAGTATTTT. V gene TRBV5-4 combines with J gene TRBJ2-3; maybe TRBD2 (5 bases). Germline V gene data show CDR1 as SGHNT and CDR2 as YYREEE (reference sequence). The CDR3 sequence is 15 residues long. V dropped 4 bases and J dropped 4 bases, with 16 bases sitting between them.